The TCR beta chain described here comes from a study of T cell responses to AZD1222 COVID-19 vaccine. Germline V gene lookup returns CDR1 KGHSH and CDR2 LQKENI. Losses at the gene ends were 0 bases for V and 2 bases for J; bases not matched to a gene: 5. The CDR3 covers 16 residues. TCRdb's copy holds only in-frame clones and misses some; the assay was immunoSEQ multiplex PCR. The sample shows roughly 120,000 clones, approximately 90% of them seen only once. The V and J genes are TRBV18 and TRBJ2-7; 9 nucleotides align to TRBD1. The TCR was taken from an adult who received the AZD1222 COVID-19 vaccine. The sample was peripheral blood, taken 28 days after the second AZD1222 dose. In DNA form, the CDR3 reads TGTGCCAGCTCACCACCCAAGGGACAGGGCACCTACGAGCAGTACTTC. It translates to CASSPPKGQGTYEQYF.